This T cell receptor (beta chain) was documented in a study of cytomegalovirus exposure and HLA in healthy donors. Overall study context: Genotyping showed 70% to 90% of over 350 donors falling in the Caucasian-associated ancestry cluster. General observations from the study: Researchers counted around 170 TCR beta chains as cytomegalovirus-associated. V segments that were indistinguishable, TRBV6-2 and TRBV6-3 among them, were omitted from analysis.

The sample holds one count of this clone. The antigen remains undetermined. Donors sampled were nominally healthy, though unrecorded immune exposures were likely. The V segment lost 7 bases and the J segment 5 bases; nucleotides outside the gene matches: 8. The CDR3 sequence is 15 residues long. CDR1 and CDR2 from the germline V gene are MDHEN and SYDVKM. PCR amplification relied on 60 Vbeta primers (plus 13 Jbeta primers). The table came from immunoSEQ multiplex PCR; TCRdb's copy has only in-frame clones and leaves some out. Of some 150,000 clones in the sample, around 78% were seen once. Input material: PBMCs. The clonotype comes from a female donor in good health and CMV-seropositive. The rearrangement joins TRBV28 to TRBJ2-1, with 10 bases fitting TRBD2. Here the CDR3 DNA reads TGTGCCAGCACCCCACCGGGACTAGCGAACAATGAGCAGTTCTTC. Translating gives CASTPPGLANNEQFF.